A single sample is the source of the 7 T cell receptor beta chains below, sequenced in a study of blood T cells in healthy people across ages. A second roughly 6 to 11 cycle PCR used barcoded and J-beta primers. TCRdb called the 5' RACE reads again in MiXCR, with one record for every CDR3 protein. The sample yields 1.8 million or so distinct CDR3 sequences, about 39% seen once. Specimen: blood. These receptors were obtained from a human donor in good health.

This chain uses TRBV18 with TRBJ2-5; D remains unclear. The J call is in doubt because the DNA end fits TRBJ2-7 better. CDR3 size: 14 residues. The germline V gene has CDR1 KGHSH and CDR2 LQKENI. The CDR3: CASSPPLAVYEQYF. In nucleotides, the CDR3 is TGTGCCAGCTCACCACCGTTAGCCGTTTACGAGCAGTACTTC.

For the CDR3, the DNA is TGTGCCAGCACCAGAACAGGGGTCGCAGATACGCAGTATTTT. Protein sequence: CASTRTGVADTQYF. This chain joins TRBV7-6 and TRBJ2-3; 7 nucleotides match TRBD1. This CDR3 is built from 14 residues. Germline values: CDR1 SGHVS, CDR2 FNYEAQ. With V trimmed by 7 bases and J by 4 bases, 8 bases remained unmatched.

This clonotype was observed at least ten times. The chain joins TRBV29-1 to TRBJ2-5; the D is unclear. This CDR3 spans 11 amino acids. The V end lost 7 bases, the J end lost 5 bases, and 11 bases lay between the germline ends. The V gene's germline CDR1 is SQVTM and CDR2 ANQGSEA. The CDR3 is CSAETRETQYF. Written as DNA, the CDR3 is TGCAGCGCCGAGACTCGGGAGACCCAGTACTTC.

In DNA, the CDR3 is TGTGCCAGCAGCTTAGGTGCCAGGGGGCCTTACAATGAGCAGTTCTTC. This sequence encodes CASSLGARGPYNEQFF. The V call is TRBV11-2, the J call TRBJ2-1, with 8 bases lining up with TRBD1. Germline CDR1 and CDR2: SGHAT and FQNNGV. The CDR3 consists of 16 residues. The trim removed 1 base at V and 4 bases at J, leaving 6 bases unmatched.

The rearrangement joins TRBV11-2 to TRBJ2-5; tentatively, D is TRBD2 (5 bases). V lost 2 bases to trimming and J lost 4 bases, with 8 bases between them. The V gene's germline CDR1 is SGHAT and CDR2 FQNNGV. The CDR3 runs to 13 residues. The CDR3 coding sequence is TGTGCCAGCAGCTTAAACGGGGTAGAGACCCAGTACTTC. Amino acids: CASSLNGVETQYF.

The rearrangement joins TRBV13 to TRBJ2-5, with D possibly matching TRBD2 (5 bases). CDR1 PRHDT and CDR2 FYEKMQ come from the germline V gene (reference sequence). This CDR3 is built from 12 residues. Trimming pared 1 base from V and 11 bases from J, leaving 11 bases between. The CDR3 nucleotides read TGTGCCAGCAGCTTAGCTACGGAGGAGCAGTACTTC. Its translation: CASSLATEEQYF.

This clonotype showed up just a few times. The chain has TRBV7-9 and TRBJ2-7; 9 bases are a match to TRBD1. V lost 5 bases and J lost 2; bases outside the gene matches: 10. The germline V gene encodes CDR1 SEHNR and CDR2 FQNEAQ (reference sequence). The CDR3 length is 16 residues. This chain's CDR3 is CASSGAGTGPTYEQYF. The CDR3 region has the DNA TGTGCCAGCAGCGGGGCCGGGACAGGGCCTACCTACGAGCAGTACTTC.